The rows below give T cell receptor beta chains drawn from one sample of a study of glioma-infiltrating T cells. MiXCR, applied by TCRdb to the multiplex PCR reads, yields one record per CDR3 protein. Altogether about 200,000 distinct CDR3 sequences are present, more than 30% being singletons, with the ten largest covering over 20%. Source material: glioma tissue, nonneoplastic brain tissue, or PBMCs (not recorded which). These receptors came from a human donor with low-grade glioma or glioblastoma, undergoing nonglioma brain surgery, or in good health (not recorded which). Each CDR3 is given with its conserved first and last residue. A D gene is named only where the DNA matches it firmly. Size tells how often a clone was seen (once, few, many) or the class of an expanded clone, and some rows leave it out.

clone_size,j_call,v_call,d_call,cdr3_aa,cdr3_nt
NA,TRBJ2-5,TRBV20-1,TRBD1,CRGQAKDSCKQHF,TGCAGGGGACAGGCGAAAGATTCCTGCAAGCAGCACTTC
NA,TRBJ2-3,TRBV19,TRBD1,CASRTDRDSPDTQYF,TGTGCCAGTAGGACCGACAGGGATAGTCCAGATACGCAGTATTTT
many,TRBJ1-5,TRBV2,NA,CASSEARYQPQHF,TGTGCCAGCAGTGAAGCCCGCTATCAGCCCCAGCATTTT
NA,TRBJ2-7,TRBV28,TRBD2,CASWTSGTLPEQYF,TGTGCCAGTTGGACTAGCGGGACGTTGCCCGAGCAGTACTTC
many,TRBJ2-5,TRBV6-1,TRBD2,CASSLSGLRRETQYF,TGTGCCAGCAGCTTATCGGGACTACGACGGGAGACCCAGTACTTC
many,TRBJ2-7,TRBV7-9,NA,CASSLEATGEQYF,TGTGCCAGCAGCTTAGAGGCTACGGGCGAGCAGTACTTC
many,TRBJ2-3,TRBV6-4,TRBD2,CASSDSSSGNTDTQYF,TGTGCCAGCAGTGACTCGAGTAGCGGGAACACAGATACGCAGTATTTT
many,TRBJ1-1,TRBV3-1,NA,CASSPFGADTEAFF,TGTGCCAGCAGTCCCTTCGGGGCTGACACTGAAGCTTTCTTT
NA,TRBJ2-5,TRBV7-7,TRBD2,CASSLGGTSGRETQYF,TGTGCTAGCAGCTTGGGTGGGACTAGCGGGAGAGAGACCCAGTACTTC
many,TRBJ2-3,TRBV20-1,NA,CSAKGYTDTQYF,TGCAGTGCCAAGGGATACACAGATACGCAGTATTTT
many,TRBJ1-1,TRBV20-1,TRBD1,CSAASGTELNTEAFF,TGCAGTGCTGCCTCCGGGACAGAACTGAACACTGAAGCTTTCTTT
medium-sized,TRBJ2-7,TRBV28,NA,CASSSPGGHEQYF,TGTGCCAGCAGTTCTCCGGGTGGCCACGAGCAGTACTTC
many,TRBJ1-2,TRBV5-1,TRBD1,CASREPGGEGIYGYTF,TGCGCCAGCAGGGAACCAGGGGGCGAAGGAATCTATGGCTACACCTTC
few,TRBJ2-1,TRBV14,NA,CASSWGSDEQFF,TGTGCCAGCAGTTGGGGATCCGATGAGCAGTTCTTC
many,TRBJ1-6,TRBV7-2,TRBD1,CASSARDSSISPLHF,TGTGCCAGCAGCGCTCGGGACAGCAGCATTTCACCCCTCCACTTT
many,TRBJ1-5,TRBV28,TRBD1,CASSPGQGSNQPQHF,TGTGCCAGCAGCCCGGGACAGGGAAGCAATCAGCCCCAGCATTTT
many,TRBJ1-5,TRBV6-1,NA,CASSWARGLYQPQHF,TGTGCCAGCAGTTGGGCCAGGGGATTGTATCAGCCCCAGCATTTT
NA,TRBJ2-1,TRBV6-1,TRBD2,CASRARREGWNEQFF,TGTGCCAGCAGGGCTCGTCGGGAGGGGTGGAATGAGCAGTTCTTC
many,TRBJ2-5,TRBV6-1,NA,CASSNRADQETQYF,TGTGCCAGCAGTAACCGGGCCGACCAAGAGACCCAGTACTTC
few,TRBJ2-7,TRBV19,NA,CASSATKVGEQYF,TGTGCCAGTAGTGCCACTAAGGTCGGCGAGCAGTACTTC
NA,TRBJ2-7,TRBV14,NA,CASSPTKYEQYF,TGTGCCAGCAGCCCTACAAAATACGAGCAGTACTTC
NA,TRBJ2-5,TRBV6-2/TRBV6-3,NA,CASSVAEWETQYF,TGTGCCTCCTCGGTCGCGGAGTGGGAGACCCAGTACTTC
many,TRBJ2-7,TRBV12-3/TRBV12-4,TRBD2,CASSPLTSGSYEQYF,TGTGCCAGCAGCCCGTTGACTAGCGGCAGCTACGAGCAGTACTTC
many,TRBJ1-5,TRBV15,TRBD1,CATSREWGQGSNQPQHF,TGTGCCACCAGCAGAGAGTGGGGACAGGGTAGCAATCAGCCCCAGCATTTT
many,TRBJ2-7,TRBV10-3,NA,CAISPGTQNEQYF,TGTGCCATCAGCCCCGGGACCCAAAACGAGCAGTACTTC
NA,TRBJ1-5,TRBV5-1,NA,CASSLIQPQHF,TGCGCCAGCAGCTTGATCCAGCCCCAGCATTTT
NA,TRBJ2-1,TRBV14,TRBD2,CASIQESTSGWYNEQFF,TGTGCCAGCATCCAAGAGTCAACTAGCGGGTGGTACAATGAGCAGTTCTTC
NA,TRBJ2-7,TRBV19,NA,CASSRRGTYEQYF,TGTGCCAGTAGCCGCCGGGGTACCTACGAGCAGTACTTC
many,TRBJ2-7,TRBV20-1,NA,CSARDPIQASYEQYF,TGCAGTGCTAGAGACCCTATACAAGCCTCCTACGAGCAGTACTTC
few,TRBJ1-6,TRBV12-3/TRBV12-4,NA,CASAIVGDWAPLHF,TGTGCCAGCGCCATTGTGGGGGATTGGGCACCCCTCCACTTT
NA,TRBJ2-7,TRBV6-2/TRBV6-3,TRBD2,CASSYSVTGTRTDYEQYF,TGTGCCAGCAGTTACTCAGTTACCGGGACTAGGACCGACTACGAGCAGTACTTT
NA,TRBJ2-4,TRBV6-2/TRBV6-3,NA,CASSYTPWGYLAKNIQYF,TGTGCCAGCAGTTACACCCCCTGGGGATATCTAGCCAAAAACATTCAGTACTTC
few,TRBJ1-2,TRBV4-1,NA,CASSAVRTARIYGYTF,TGCGCCAGCAGCGCCGTGCGAACAGCCCGGATCTATGGCTACACCTTC
many,TRBJ2-7,TRBV20-1,NA,CSARDLNEQYF,TGCAGTGCTAGAGATCTCAACGAGCAGTACTTC
few,TRBJ2-7,TRBV29-1,TRBD1,CSVAVSGGYEQYF,TGCAGCGTTGCAGTGTCAGGGGGATACGAGCAGTACTTC
NA,TRBJ2-1,TRBV20-1,TRBD2,CSARPGLAGVRSYNEQFF,TGCAGTGCTAGACCGGGCCTAGCGGGAGTAAGGTCCTACAATGAGCAGTTCTTC
NA,TRBJ2-4,TRBV5-4,NA,CASSLGENIQYF,TGTGCCAGCAGCTTGGGTGAAAACATTCAGTACTTC
few,TRBJ2-1,TRBV6-1,TRBD1,CASSYGTGVNEQFF,TGTGCCAGCAGTTATGGGACAGGGGTCAATGAGCAGTTCTTC
few,TRBJ2-3,TRBV19,TRBD2,CASSYLASGEGTQYF,TGTGCCAGTTCATACCTGGCTAGCGGGGAAGGTACGCAGTATTTT
NA,TRBJ2-1,TRBV20-1,TRBD1,CSARGQGYEQFF,TGCAGTGCTAGGGGACAGGGCTACGAGCAGTTCTTC
NA,TRBJ1-5,TRBV2,NA,CASSEWQGSNHLQHF,TGTGCCAGCAGTGAATGGCAGGGAAGCAATCATCTCCAGCATTTT
many,TRBJ1-4,TRBV7-2,NA,CASSSRENTPGEKLFF,TGTGCCAGCAGCTCCCGAGAGAACACCCCGGGTGAAAAACTGTTTTTT
many,TRBJ1-1,TRBV20-1,NA,CSARQDEAFF,TGCAGTGCGCGCCAGGACGAAGCTTTCTTT
NA,TRBJ2-1,TRBV6-1,NA,CASRLGHFYEQFF,TGTGCCAGCAGACTGGGACACTTTTACGAGCAGTTCTTC
NA,TRBJ1-2,TRBV7-6,NA,CASSLATAGTDYGYTF,TGTGCCAGCAGCTTAGCAACTGCTGGAACGGACTATGGCTACACCTTC
many,TRBJ2-5,TRBV24-1,NA,CATSDPGETQYF,TGTGCCACCAGTGACCCCGGGGAGACCCAGTACTTC
many,TRBJ2-3,TRBV7-2,TRBD2,CASNLGGTDTQYF,TGTGCCAGTAATCTGGGGGGGACAGATACGCAGTATTTT
many,TRBJ1-4,TRBV28,NA,CATLSTYNEKLFF,TGTGCCACCTTGTCCACCTATAATGAAAAACTGTTTTTT
NA,TRBJ2-3,TRBV6-1,NA,CAISKSVGEDTDTQYF,TGTGCCATCAGTAAGTCGGTGGGAGAGGACACAGATACGCAGTATTTT
NA,TRBJ2-6,TRBV7-9,TRBD1,CASSLGQYPGANVLTF,TGTGCCAGCAGCTTGGGACAGTATCCTGGGGCCAACGTCCTGACTTTC
NA,TRBJ1-1,TRBV19,NA,CASSIWGRAEAFF,TGTGCCAGTAGTATATGGGGCAGGGCTGAAGCTTTCTTT
NA,TRBJ2-7,TRBV4-2,NA,CASSQAGRRWSYEQYF,TGTGCCAGCAGCCAAGCAGGCAGGCGATGGTCCTACGAGCAGTACTTC
NA,TRBJ1-2,TRBV6-8,NA,CASSYSVPSDYGYTF,TGTGCCAGCAGCTACTCTGTTCCCAGCGACTATGGCTACACCTTC
NA,TRBJ2-2,TRBV29-1,TRBD2,CSVGGGDSNTWELFF,TGCAGCGTTGGGGGGGGGGATTCGAACACCTGGGAGCTGTTTTTT